The present T cell receptor (beta chain) was sequenced within a study of preoperative IRX-2 immunotherapy in early breast cancer. This clone came up a few times. The germline gives CDR1 MNHGY, CDR2 SAAAGT. V lost 10 bases and J lost 4, with 14 bases in between. The CDR3 runs to 13 residues. The treatment denotes: preoperative locoregional IRX-2 cytokine immunotherapy. This phase Ib study tested locoregional IRX-2 cytokine immunotherapy given before surgery. The data were produced by immunoSEQ multiplex PCR, yet TCRdb's version contains in-frame clones alone and is incomplete. This sample has 30,000 to 45,000 clones, with roughly 82% found just once.

This rearrangement joins TRBV6-8 to TRBJ2-1, with no clear D. The sequencing here drew on lymph node tissue, taken after IRX-2 immunotherapy. The origin of this receptor is a human donor with breast cancer. CDR3 in amino acids: CATQYLEYNEQFF. In DNA, the CDR3 is TGTGCCACCCAATATTTAGAGTACAATGAGCAGTTCTTC.